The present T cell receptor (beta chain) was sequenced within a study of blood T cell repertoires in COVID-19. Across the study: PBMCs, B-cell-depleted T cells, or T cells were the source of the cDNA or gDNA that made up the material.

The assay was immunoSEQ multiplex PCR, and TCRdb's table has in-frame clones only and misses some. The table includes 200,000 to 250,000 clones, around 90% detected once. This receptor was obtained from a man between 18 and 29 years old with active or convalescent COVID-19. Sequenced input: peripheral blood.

The CDR3 region has the DNA TGCGCCAGCAGCGGAGGACAGGGAAGTTTTGGCTACACCTTC. It translates to CASSGGQGSFGYTF. The chain combines TRBV4-1 with TRBJ1-2; 8 positions match TRBD1. CDR1 is MGHRA and CDR2 is YSYEKL in the germline V gene. The CDR3 sequence is 14 residues long. V was clipped by 5 bases and J by 7 bases; unmatched bases: 9.